What follows are 5 T cell receptor beta chains derived from one specimen sequenced in a study of memory CD8 T cells in hepatitis C reinfection. Here immunoSEQ multiplex PCR was the method, and the copy in TCRdb shows in-frame clones only, minus some. The sample contains some 44,000 clones, 85% to 90% of which appear only once. As for time point: late/post reinfection, 12 to 24 weeks after detection. Sorted cells were sequenced directly ex vivo without any in vitro expansion. Sequencing used naive CD8+ T cells sorted from blood. Every receptor here comes from a man younger than 35 with hepatitis C virus infection.

On this clone: This is likely a read error, given that the CDR3 carries no conserved phenylalanine or tryptophan at its end. Here the CDR3 DNA reads TGCGCCAGCAGCTTGGCAGGCGTCTACGAGCAGTACCTC. It codes for CASSLAGVYEQYL. The gene calls are TRBV5-1 and TRBJ2-7; D call uncertain. The length of the CDR3 is 13 residues. CDR1 is SGHRS and CDR2 is YFSETQ in the germline V gene. V shed 0 bases and J shed 3 bases, with 7 bases lying between them.

The CDR3 DNA reads TGTGCCAGCAGCTCCTACCGTAGCGGGAGAGACGATTACGAGCAGTACTTC. Its protein is CASSSYRSGRDDYEQYF. The chain has TRBV11-2 and TRBJ2-7; 9 bases match TRBD2. The V and J ends lost 4 bases and 4 bases, in that order; junction bases with no gene match: 14. Germline CDR1 SGHAT, CDR2 FQNNGV. The CDR3 sequence is 17 residues long.

The genes are TRBV19 and TRBJ1-2; TRBD1 matches 9 bases. The junction had 4 bases not matched to a gene; V was cut back by 5 bases and J by 3 bases. This CDR3 is built from 14 residues. CDR1 LNHDA and CDR2 SQIVND come from the germline V gene (reference sequence). The CDR3 region is CASSPGQGYYGYTF. The DNA of the CDR3 is TGTGCCAGTAGTCCCGGACAGGGGTACTATGGCTACACCTTC.

The V gene is TRBV4-2, the J gene TRBJ2-3; D is perhaps TRBD2 (6 bases). The length of the CDR3 is 14 residues. From germline, CDR1 is LGHNA and CDR2 YNFKEQ. Trimming took off 0 bases at V and 9 bases at J, with 13 bases between the two ends. CDR3 in amino acids: CASSQERGLITQYF. The DNA of the CDR3 is TGTGCCAGCAGCCAAGAACGGGGGTTGATCACGCAGTATTTT.

This chain uses TRBV5-4 with TRBJ2-5, with TRBD1 identical over 7 bases. The CDR3 sequence is 13 residues long. The germline V gene has CDR1 SGHNT and CDR2 YYREEE (reference sequence). V was clipped by 2 bases and J by 5 bases; unmatched bases: 3. CDR3 DNA: TGTGCCAGCAGCTTCTGGGACAGCGAGACCCAGTACTTC. This sequence encodes CASSFWDSETQYF. Based on the CDR3 plus reference TRBV5-4 and TRBJ2-5, the full variable domain is ETGVTQSPTHLIKTRGQQVTLRCSSQSGHNTVSWYQQALGQGPQFIFQYYREEENGRGNFPPRFSGLQFPNYSSELNVNALELDDSALYLCASSFWDSETQYFGPGTRLLVL.